One sample yielded the 18 T cell receptor beta chains listed below, sequenced in a study of T-cell reconstitution after alpha-beta-depleted transplantation in children. As it was prepared, the TCRbeta library received unique molecular identifiers. One entry per CDR3 protein, called by TCRdb with MiXCR from the PCR reads. The sample holds over 550,000 distinct CDR3 sequences, roughly a tenth seen once. The input for sequencing was PBMCs from the stem cell graft donor, taken from the stem cell graft. The origin of the receptors is a human donor who donated a stem cell graft to a child with acute myeloid leukemia.

This chain connects TRBV10-3 to TRBJ2-5; D is perhaps TRBD1 or TRBD2 (6 bases each). The V gene's germline CDR1 is ENHRY and CDR2 SYGVKD. V gave up 6 bases and J gave up 2 bases, with 10 bases separating them. This CDR3 is 13 amino acids long. The DNA for the CDR3 is TGTGCCATCAGGAAAGGGGGGCAAGAGACCCAGTACTTC. Translating gives CAIRKGGQETQYF.

The chain links TRBV27 to TRBJ2-3; D uncertain. Trimming shortened V by 4 bases and J by 0 bases, and 20 bases separated the two germline ends. There are 18 residues in the CDR3. In germline, CDR1 is MNHEY, CDR2 SMNVEV (reference sequence). CDR3 bases: TGTGCCAGCAGTTCCCTCCGGGCCAATCCCCCCAGCACAGATACGCAGTATTTT. Its protein product is CASSSLRANPPSTDTQYF.

DNA for the CDR3: TGTGCCAGCACATCTATCGGGGTACGTCAGAACTATGGCTACACCTTC. Its translation: CASTSIGVRQNYGYTF. The chain is built from TRBV6-1 and TRBJ1-2, with D uncertain. The CDR3 is 16 amino acids. V lost 7 bases, J lost 2 bases, and 20 bases lay in between. CDR1 MNHNS and CDR2 SASEGT come from the germline V gene.

The rearrangement links TRBV7-8 to TRBJ2-5; 9 bases are a match to TRBD2. Unmatched junction bases numbered 10, after V lost 6 bases and J lost 5 bases. Germline lookup yields CDR1 SGHVS and CDR2 FQNEAQ. CDR3 length: 15 amino acids. The CDR3 loop is CASSRVAGDWETQYF. The CDR3 DNA reads as TGTGCCAGCAGTCGAGTAGCGGGAGACTGGGAGACCCAGTACTTC.

V and J are TRBV6-1 and TRBJ2-6; 9 bases agree with TRBD1. The CDR3 runs 19 residues. V was pared by 7 bases and J by 2 bases, with 15 bases of the junction left unmatched. Germline loops: CDR1 MNHNS, CDR2 SASEGT. The CDR3 is CASTKRVQGARTGANVLTF. The DNA for the CDR3 is TGTGCCAGCACCAAAAGGGTACAGGGGGCAAGGACTGGGGCCAACGTCCTGACTTTC.

The table lists this clonotype with a few counts. This chain links TRBV20-1 with TRBJ2-3; possibly TRBD1 or TRBD2 for D (5 bases each). The germline CDR1 and CDR2 sequences are DFQATT and SNEGSKA (reference sequence). Between the trimmed V and J ends, which lost 2 bases and 5 bases, there was a span of 20 bases. The length of the CDR3 is 16 residues. In DNA, the CDR3 is TGCAGTGCTAGACCATCGTATGGGGGAGTGAGAGATACGCAGTATTTT. Translation gives CSARPSYGGVRDTQYF.

The chain employs TRBV29-1 and TRBJ1-1; possible D gene TRBD1, 5 bases. Trimming pared 2 bases from V and 1 base from J, leaving 8 bases between. The germline gives CDR1 SQVTM, CDR2 ANQGSEA. The length of the CDR3 is 13 residues. CDR3 DNA: TGCAGCGTTGAAAGGGACCCGAACACTGAAGCTTTCTTT. Amino acid sequence: CSVERDPNTEAFF.

This chain connects TRBV18 to TRBJ1-5, with TRBD1 as a possible D gene (6 bases). Germline V gives CDR1 KGHSH, CDR2 LQKENI. The CDR3 consists of 14 residues. With 6 bases removed from V and 5 bases from J, the gap between germline ends came to 14 bases. The CDR3 spells CASSSQGADQPQHF. As DNA, the CDR3 is TGTGCCAGCTCTTCACAGGGCGCGGATCAGCCCCAGCATTTT.

This clonotype was observed a few times. J is TRBJ2-2 and V is TRBV7-2; possible D gene TRBD1, 6 bases. CDR1 and CDR2 (germline): SGHTA, FQGNSA. Deletions cut 4 bases from V and 4 bases from J, with 13 bases between. The CDR3 spans 15 residues. Written as DNA, the CDR3 is TGTGCCAGCAGCTCCCCCTACAGGGCCACCGGGGAGCTGTTTTTT. It yields the protein CASSSPYRATGELFF.

This clonotype was counted between two and nine times. The V and J genes are TRBV30 and TRBJ1-5; 8 bases are a match to TRBD1. In germline, CDR1 is GTSNPN, CDR2 SVGIG (reference sequence). The length of the CDR3 is 13 residues. V gave up 4 bases and J gave up 2 bases; unmatched junction bases: 1. The CDR3 region has the DNA TGTGCCTGGAAGGACAGGGGCAATCAGCCCCAGCATTTT. Translation: CAWKDRGNQPQHF.

This clonotype occurred many times. The genes are TRBV7-2 and TRBJ2-1, with a possible D match to TRBD1 (6 bases). Between the trimmed V and J ends, which lost 4 bases and 2 bases, there was a span of 12 bases. The CDR3 has 15 residues. Germline CDR1 SGHTA, CDR2 FQGNSA. CDR3 residues: CASSSGQPAYNEQFF. CDR3 DNA: TGTGCCAGCAGCTCTGGACAGCCCGCCTACAATGAGCAGTTCTTC.

Ten or more counts support this clonotype. The chain carries TRBV6-5 and TRBJ1-2; the match to TRBD1 covers 8 bases. The CDR3 contains 14 residues. V was pared by 8 bases and J by 8 bases, with 13 bases of the junction left unmatched. In germline, CDR1 is MNHEY, CDR2 SVGAGI. CDR3: CASCWGQGAVGYTF. The DNA for the CDR3 is TGTGCCAGCTGTTGGGGGCAGGGGGCTGTAGGCTACACCTTC.

This clonotype was recorded many times. The chain has TRBV7-9 and TRBJ2-1, with D maybe TRBD1 (5 bases). This CDR3 contains 14 residues. With 2 bases removed from V and 10 bases from J, the gap between germline ends came to 15 bases. Per the germline V gene, CDR1 is SEHNR and CDR2 is FQNEAQ (reference sequence). Here the CDR3 reads CASSLQGRRKEQFF. The CDR3, as DNA: TGTGCCAGCAGCTTACAGGGCCGACGCAAGGAGCAGTTCTTC.

This clonotype was detected a few times. This chain connects TRBV6-5 to TRBJ2-7; 10 bases agree with TRBD2. CDR1 is MNHEY and CDR2 is SVGAGI in the germline V gene. V gave up 4 bases and J gave up 6 bases; unmatched junction bases: 6. CDR3 length equals 14 residues. CDR3 nucleotide sequence: TGTGCCAGCAGTTCTATAGCGGGAGGCTCCGAGCAGTACTTC. Amino acid sequence: CASSSIAGGSEQYF.

This clonotype was seen a handful of times. The J gene is TRBJ2-7, the V gene TRBV7-2, with TRBD1 matching 9 bases. Germline-derived CDR1 and CDR2 are SGHTA and FQGNSA. J was trimmed by 2 bases and V by 6 bases; bases with no gene match: 5. CDR3 length: 14 residues. DNA of the CDR3: TGTGCCAGCAGTTGGGACAGGGCCACCTACGAGCAGTACTTC. It codes for CASSWDRATYEQYF. Filled out from reference TRBV7-2 and TRBJ2-7, the complete variable domain reads GAGVSQSPSNKVTEKGKDVELRCDPISGHTALYWYRQSLGQGLEFLIYFQGNSAPDKSGLPSDRFSAERTGGSVSTLTIQRTQQEDSAVYLCASSWDRATYEQYFGPGTRLTVT.

The chain recombines TRBV4-2 with TRBJ2-3; TRBD1 agrees at 10 bases. Germline loops: CDR1 LGHNA, CDR2 YNFKEQ. The V segment lost 0 bases and the J segment 5 bases; nucleotides outside the gene matches: 5. The CDR3 is 16 residues long. The CDR3 loop reads CASSQDRDRGEDTQYF. The CDR3 bases are TGTGCCAGCAGCCAAGATCGGGACAGGGGCGAAGATACGCAGTATTTT.

This clonotype has a handful of counts. The rearrangement uses TRBV9 and TRBJ2-1, with TRBD2 as a possible D gene (6 bases). CDR1 SGDLS and CDR2 YYNGEE come from the germline V gene. The CDR3 has 15 residues. Trimming removed 0 bases at V and 10 bases at J, with 17 bases between. The CDR3 region has the DNA TGTGCCAGCAGCGTAGTGGGGAGGCAGGCCGTCGAGCAGTTCTTC. Its translation is CASSVVGRQAVEQFF.

The chain joins TRBV18 to TRBJ1-5; 12 bases agree with TRBD1. Germline V CDR1 and CDR2: KGHSH, LQKENI. The CDR3 totals 15 residues. V gave up 6 bases and J gave up 7 bases; unmatched junction bases: 7. CDR3 sequence (DNA): TGTGCCAGCTCGGGGACAGGGGGCTCCGGGCAGCCCCAGCATTTT. This gives the protein CASSGTGGSGQPQHF.